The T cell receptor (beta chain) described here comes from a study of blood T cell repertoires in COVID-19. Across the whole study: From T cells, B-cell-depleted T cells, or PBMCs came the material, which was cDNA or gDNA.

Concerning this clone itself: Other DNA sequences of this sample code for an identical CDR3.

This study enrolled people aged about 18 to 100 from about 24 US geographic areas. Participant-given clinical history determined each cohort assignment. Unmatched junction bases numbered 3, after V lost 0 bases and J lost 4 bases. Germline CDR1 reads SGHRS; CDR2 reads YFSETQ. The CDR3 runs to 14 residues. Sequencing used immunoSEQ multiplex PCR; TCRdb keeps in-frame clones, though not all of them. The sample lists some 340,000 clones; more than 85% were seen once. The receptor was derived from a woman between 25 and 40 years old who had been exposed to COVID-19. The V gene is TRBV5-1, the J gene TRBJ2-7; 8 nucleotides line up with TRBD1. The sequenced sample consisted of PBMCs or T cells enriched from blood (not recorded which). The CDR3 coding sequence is TGCGCCAGCAGCTTGGGGCAGGGGGCGTACGAGCAGTACTTC. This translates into CASSLGQGAYEQYF. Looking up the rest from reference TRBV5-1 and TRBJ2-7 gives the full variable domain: KAGVTQTPRYLIKTRGQQVTLSCSPISGHRSVSWYQQTPGQGLQFLFEYFSETQRNKGNFPGRFSGRQFSNSRSEMNVSTLELGDSALYLCASSLGQGAYEQYFGPGTRLTVT.